This T cell receptor (beta chain) was obtained from a study of blood T cell repertoires in COVID-19. Looking at the study overall: The cDNA or gDNA used as material had been derived from T cells, B-cell-depleted T cells, or PBMCs.

Membership in each cohort depended on participant-reported clinical history. Repertoires were generated with immunoSEQ multiplex PCR, while TCRdb's copy carries only in-frame clones and drops some. The repertoire has around 140,000 clones, about 90% of them found once; the top ten carry about 10%. The CDR3 contains 15 residues. The germline CDR1 and CDR2 sequences are LNHDA and SQIVND (reference sequence). Unmatched junction bases numbered 1, after V lost 5 bases and J lost 5 bases. This TCR was recovered from a man in his sixties who had recovered from COVID-19. V is TRBV19 and J is TRBJ2-2; TRBD2 agrees at 14 bases. The sample taken for sequencing was PBMCs or T cells enriched from blood (not recorded which). CDR3 region: CASSGLAGGTGELFF. CDR3 DNA: TGTGCCAGTAGTGGACTAGCGGGGGGAACCGGGGAGCTGTTTTTT.